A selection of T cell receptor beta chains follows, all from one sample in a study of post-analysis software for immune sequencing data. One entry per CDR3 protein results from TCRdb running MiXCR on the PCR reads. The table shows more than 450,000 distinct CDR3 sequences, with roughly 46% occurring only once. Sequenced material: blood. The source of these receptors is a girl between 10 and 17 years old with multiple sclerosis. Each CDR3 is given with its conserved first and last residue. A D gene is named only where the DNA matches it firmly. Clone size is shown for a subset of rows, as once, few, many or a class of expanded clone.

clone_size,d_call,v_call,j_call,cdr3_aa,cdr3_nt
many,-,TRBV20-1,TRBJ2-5,CSARDRGDLKETQYF,TGCAGTGCTAGAGACAGAGGGGACTTAAAAGAGACCCAGTACTTC
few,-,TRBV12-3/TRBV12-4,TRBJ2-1,CASSLYGQQFF,TGTGCCAGCAGTTTATACGGTCAGCAGTTCTTC
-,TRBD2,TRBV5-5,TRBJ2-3,CASSTGLAGASGGTDTQYF,TGTGCCAGCAGCACCGGACTAGCGGGAGCCTCTGGGGGCACAGATACGCAGTATTTT
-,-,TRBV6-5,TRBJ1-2,CASSYLASNYGCTF,TGTGCCAGCAGTTACCTGGCATCTAACTATGGCTGCACCTTC
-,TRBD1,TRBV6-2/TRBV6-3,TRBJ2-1,CATTFRGQRGDEQFF,TGTGCCACCACCTTCAGGGGGCAAAGGGGGGATGAGCAGTTCTTC
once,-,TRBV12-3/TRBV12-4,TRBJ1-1,CAGSLDRRLMNTEAFF,TGTGCCGGCAGTTTAGACCGACGGTTAATGAACACTGAAGCTTTCTTT
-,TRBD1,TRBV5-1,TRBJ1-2,CASSLLGTGGSGYGYTF,TGCGCCAGCAGCTTGCTCGGGACAGGGGGCAGCGGCTATGGCTACACCTTC
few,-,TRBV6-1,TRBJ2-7,CASSDREPSYEQYF,TGTGCCAGCAGTGACAGGGAGCCCTCCTACGAGCAGTACTTC
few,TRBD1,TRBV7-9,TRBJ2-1,CASSLTGDNNEQFF,TGTGCCAGCAGCTTAACAGGGGATAACAATGAGCAGTTCTTC
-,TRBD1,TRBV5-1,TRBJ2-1,CASSYRDRESNEQFF,TGCGCCAGCAGCTACCGGGACAGGGAGTCCAATGAGCAGTTCTTC
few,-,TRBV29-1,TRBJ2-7,CSVAEHSYEQYF,TGCAGCGTTGCCGAACACTCCTACGAGCAGTACTTC
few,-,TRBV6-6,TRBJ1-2,CAPSKAYGYTF,TGTGCCCCGAGTAAGGCCTATGGCTACACCTTC
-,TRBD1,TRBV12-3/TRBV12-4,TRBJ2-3,CASRRDRVTDTQYF,TGTGCCAGCAGGCGGGACAGGGTGACAGATACGCAGTATTTT
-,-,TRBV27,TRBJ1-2,CASSSSNGYTF,TGTGCCAGCAGTTCCTCTAATGGCTACACCTTC
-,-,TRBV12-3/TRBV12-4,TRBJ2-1,CASSPSWGGGRGHEQFF,TGTGCCAGCAGTCCATCCTGGGGGGGGGGCCGGGGCCATGAGCAGTTCTTC
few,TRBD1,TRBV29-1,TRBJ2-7,CSVRSGGQSYEQYF,TGCAGCGTCCGAAGTGGGGGACAGTCCTACGAGCAGTACTTC
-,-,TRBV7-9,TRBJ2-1,CASSLHVRAFNEQFF,TGTGCCAGCAGCTTACACGTCCGGGCCTTCAATGAGCAGTTCTTC
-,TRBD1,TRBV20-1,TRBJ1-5,CSAMTGNQPQHF,TGCAGTGCTATGACAGGGAATCAGCCCCAGCATTTT
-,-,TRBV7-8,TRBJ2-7,CASSSARSLSSYEQYF,TGTGCCAGCAGCTCCGCCAGGTCCCTGAGCTCCTACGAGCAGTACTTC
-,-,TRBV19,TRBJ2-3,CASSISYGGRTDTQYF,TGTGCCAGTAGTATCTCCTACGGGGGACGCACAGATACGCAGTATTTT
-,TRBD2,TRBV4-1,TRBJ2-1,CASSHWLAGLSYNEQFF,TGCGCCAGCAGCCATTGGTTAGCGGGGCTATCCTACAATGAGCAGTTCTTC
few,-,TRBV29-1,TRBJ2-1,CSVETPNEQFF,TGCAGCGTTGAAACGCCTAATGAGCAGTTCTTC
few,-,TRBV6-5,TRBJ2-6,CASGVEAGANVLTF,TGTGCCAGCGGGGTAGAGGCTGGGGCCAACGTCCTGACTTTC
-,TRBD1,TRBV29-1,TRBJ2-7,CSVEGATGYEQYF,TGCAGCGTTGAAGGTGCGACAGGGTACGAGCAGTACTTC
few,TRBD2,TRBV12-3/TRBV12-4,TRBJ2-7,CASSRGLARSYEQYF,TGTGCCAGCAGCCGAGGACTAGCGCGCTCCTACGAGCAGTACTTC
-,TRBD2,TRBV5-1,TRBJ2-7,CASSWTRGWTYEQYF,TGCGCCAGCAGTTGGACGCGGGGGTGGACCTACGAGCAGTACTTC
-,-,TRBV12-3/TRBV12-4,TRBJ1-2,CASSVRLSSKGYTF,TGTGCCAGCAGCGTGCGGTTATCATCCAAAGGCTACACCTTC
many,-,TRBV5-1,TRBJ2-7,CASSLGQDSYEQYF,TGCGCCAGCAGCTTAGGGCAGGACTCCTACGAGCAGTACTTC
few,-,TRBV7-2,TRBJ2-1,CASRPGGSYNEQFF,TGTGCCAGCAGACCCGGTGGCTCCTACAATGAGCAGTTCTTC
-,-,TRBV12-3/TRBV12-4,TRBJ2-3,CASSPRARDTQYF,TGTGCCAGCAGCCCGAGGGCCCGAGATACGCAGTATTTT
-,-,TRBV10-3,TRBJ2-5,CTISPGQFQETQYF,TGTACCATCAGCCCCGGACAGTTCCAAGAGACCCAGTACTTC
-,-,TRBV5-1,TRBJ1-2,CASSEGIWGYTF,TGCGCCAGCAGCGAAGGTATTTGGGGCTACACCTTC
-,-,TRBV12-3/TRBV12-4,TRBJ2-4,CASSFVVEEQYF,TGTGCCAGCAGTTTCGTAGTCGAGGAGCAGTACTTC
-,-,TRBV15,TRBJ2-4,CATSSTKHSKNIQYF,TGTGCCACCAGCAGTACGAAGCACAGCAAAAACATTCAGTACTTC
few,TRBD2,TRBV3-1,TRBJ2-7,CASSPSTGGIYEQYF,TGTGCCAGCAGCCCCTCTACGGGGGGGATATACGAGCAGTACTTC
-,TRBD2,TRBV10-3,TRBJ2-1,CAISDWGLAGDNEQFF,TGTGCCATCAGTGATTGGGGACTAGCGGGAGACAATGAGCAGTTCTTC
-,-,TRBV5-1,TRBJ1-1,CASSLRVGTEAFF,TGCGCCAGCAGCTTGAGGGTAGGGACTGAAGCTTTCTTT
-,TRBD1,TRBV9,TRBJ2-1,CASSTGQGLNEQFF,TGTGCCAGCAGCACCGGACAGGGACTCAATGAGCAGTTCTTC